These 21 T cell receptor beta chains were all obtained from the same sample, sequenced in a study of shared clonotypes between healthy human individuals. Profiled with immunoSEQ multiplex PCR; TCRdb holds only in-frame clones, not every one. There are a few million clones in the sample; about 93% occur only once, and more than 1.5% lies in the top ten. Selected positively for CCR7 and CD45RO-negative, naive CD8 cells excluded terminally differentiated effector memory CD45RA+ cells. The sequenced sample was naive CD8+ T cells from PBMCs. These receptors came from a man younger than 35 in good health. Some clones in this sample may be carry-over from other donors' samples.

The chain employs TRBV11-2 and TRBJ2-7; D may be TRBD2 (5 bases). The CDR3 runs to 15 residues. The V gene's germline CDR1 is SGHAT and CDR2 FQNNGV. V lost 0 bases and J 2 bases, leaving 11 bases between the germline ends. The CDR3 spells CASSLDLGVPYEQYF. The CDR3 nucleotides read TGTGCCAGCAGCTTAGATTTGGGAGTTCCCTACGAGCAGTACTTC.

J is TRBJ2-3 and V is TRBV6-5; D may match TRBD1 or TRBD2 (5 bases each). The V gene lost 8 bases and the J gene lost 2 bases, with 17 bases spanning the gap. The germline V gene has CDR1 MNHEY and CDR2 SVGAGI. The length of the CDR3 is 15 residues. The CDR3 DNA reads TGTGCCAGCGGGACCCCACTAGGACCCACAGATACGCAGTATTTT. As protein: CASGTPLGPTDTQYF.

J is TRBJ1-2 and V is TRBV27, with TRBD1 matching 12 bases. From germline, CDR1 is MNHEY and CDR2 SMNVEV (reference sequence). This CDR3 contains 18 residues. V shed 6 bases, J shed 4 bases, and the junction held 15 bases outside the gene matches. The CDR3 here is CASSPKTRGTGGFYGYTF. CDR3 nucleotide sequence: TGTGCCAGCAGCCCAAAGACAAGAGGGACAGGGGGCTTCTATGGCTACACCTTC.

This clone has only one observation. The chain employs TRBV2 and TRBJ2-7; 15 bases align to TRBD2. The CDR3 runs to 16 residues. J was trimmed by 2 bases and V by 7 bases; bases with no gene match: 6. Germline V gene data show CDR1 as SNHLY and CDR2 as FYNNEI. The DNA of the CDR3 is TGTGCCAGCACTGATCGGACTAGCGGGAGGGCCTACGAGCAGTACTTC. It yields the protein CASTDRTSGRAYEQYF. The whole variable domain, remainder taken from reference TRBV2 and TRBJ2-7, is EPEVTQTPSHQVTQMGQEVILRCVPISNHLYFYWYRQILGQKVEFLVSFYNNEISEKSEIFDDQFSVERPDGSNFTLKIRSTKLEDSAMYFCASTDRTSGRAYEQYFGPGTRLTVT.

The chain has TRBV13 and TRBJ2-7; D gene uncertain. The CDR3 is 15 residues long. The germline gives CDR1 PRHDT, CDR2 FYEKMQ (reference sequence). The V end was cut by 1 base, the J end by 2 bases, with 12 bases between. The CDR3 DNA follows: TGTGCCAGCAGCTTAGTATCCCAATTGCCCTACGAGCAGTACTTC. Amino acid sequence: CASSLVSQLPYEQYF.

This clone came up once. This chain joins TRBV19 and TRBJ1-5; tentative D call: TRBD1 (5 bases). Germline values: CDR1 LNHDA, CDR2 SQIVND (reference sequence). Trimming stripped 7 bases from V and 6 bases from J, with 22 bases between. CDR3 size: 16 residues. CDR3 loop: CASTWTPTGVSQPQHF. CDR3 bases: TGTGCCAGTACCTGGACTCCCACGGGGGTCAGTCAGCCCCAGCATTTT. The complete variable domain, with remaining parts taken from reference TRBV19 and TRBJ1-5, reads DGGITQSPKYLFRKEGQNVTLSCEQNLNHDAMYWYRQDPGQGLRLIYYSQIVNDFQKGDIAEGYSVSREKKESFPLTVTSAQKNPTAFYLCASTWTPTGVSQPQHFGDGTRLSIL.

CDR3 amino acids: CASSQDRWTEYF. CDR3 nucleotides: TGTGCCAGCAGCCAAGACCGCTGGACTGAGTACTTC. This chain links TRBV14 with TRBJ2-7; the D gene is possibly TRBD2 (5 bases). The germline V gene encodes CDR1 SGHDN and CDR2 FVKESK. This CDR3 is built from 12 residues. V was trimmed by 0 bases and J by 11 bases, leaving 11 bases between them. The entire variable domain, with the rest obtained from reference TRBV14 and TRBJ2-7, is as follows: EAGVTQFPSHSVIEKGQTVTLRCDPISGHDNLYWYRRVMGKEIKFLLHFVKESKQDESGMPNNRFLAERTGGTYSTLKVQPAELEDSGVYFCASSQDRWTEYFGPGTRLTVT.

The chain uses TRBV9 and TRBJ1-2; weak D call: TRBD1 (5 bases). Germline V gives CDR1 SGDLS, CDR2 YYNGEE. This CDR3 comprises 15 residues. Trimming removed 0 bases at V and 2 bases at J, with 11 bases between. DNA for the CDR3: TGTGCCAGCAGCGTAGGGGACCCAAAAAACTATGGCTACACCTTC. This translates into CASSVGDPKNYGYTF.

This clone was seen a single time. The V and J genes are TRBV20-1 and TRBJ1-2; D is unclear. This CDR3 has 11 amino acids. Trimming took 3 bases from V and 3 from J, leaving 5 bases between them. Germline CDR1 DFQATT, CDR2 SNEGSKA (reference sequence). The CDR3 is CSASTYYGYTF. In DNA, the CDR3 is TGCAGTGCTAGTACTTACTATGGCTACACCTTC.

The V call is TRBV6-5, the J call TRBJ2-7; D may be TRBD2 (5 bases). The CDR3 extends over 14 amino acids. The germline CDR1 and CDR2 sequences are MNHEY and SVGAGI. V was trimmed by 0 bases and J by 7 bases, leaving 13 bases between them. CDR3 residues: CASSYSGAGIEQYF. Written as DNA, the CDR3 is TGTGCCAGCAGTTACTCGGGTGCGGGCATAGAGCAGTACTTC.

The chain joins TRBV7-3 to TRBJ2-2, with 7 nucleotides matching TRBD2. Looked up from germline, CDR1 is SGHTA and CDR2 is FQGTGA. V lost 2 bases, J lost 5 bases, and 8 bases stayed unmatched. The CDR3 consists of 16 residues. The CDR3 nucleotides read TGTGCCAGCAGCTTATTTGCGGGAGTGGGGACCGGGGAGCTGTTTTTT. Amino acid sequence: CASSLFAGVGTGELFF.

The chain recombines TRBV7-8 with TRBJ2-1; 9 bases map to TRBD2. The trim removed 8 bases at V and 7 bases at J, leaving 9 bases unmatched. This CDR3 is 14 amino acids long. CDR1 is SGHVS, CDR2 FQNEAQ, per germline. CDR3 DNA sequence: TGTGCCAGCCAGGGGGGACTAGCCTCGAATGAGCAGTTCTTC. This sequence encodes CASQGGLASNEQFF.

V gene TRBV27 combines with J gene TRBJ2-7; 8 bases are shared with TRBD2. Per germline, CDR1 MNHEY and CDR2 SMNVEV (reference sequence). CDR3 length: 16 amino acids. With V trimmed by 4 bases and J by 0 bases, 8 bases remained unmatched. The CDR3 DNA is TGTGCCAGCAGTTCATCAGCGGGAGAGGCCTCCTACGAGCAGTACTTC. This codes for CASSSSAGEASYEQYF.

The chain is built from TRBV27 and TRBJ1-2; perhaps TRBD1 as D (5 bases). Trimming took off 3 bases at V and 8 bases at J, with 19 bases between the two ends. The CDR3 covers 15 residues. In germline, CDR1 is MNHEY, CDR2 SMNVEV (reference sequence). This CDR3 reads CASSFAPSGYGGYTF. CDR3 DNA sequence: TGTGCCAGCAGTTTTGCCCCCTCAGGGTACGGCGGCTACACCTTC.

This chain uses TRBV27 with TRBJ1-2; D ambiguous. Germline assignment: CDR1 MNHEY and CDR2 SMNVEV (reference sequence). The CDR3 has 14 amino acids. V was trimmed by 6 bases and J by 8 bases, leaving 19 bases between them. The CDR3 DNA sequence: TGTGCCAGCAGCCCATCGGCGCCGGATCGGGGCTACACCTTC. Its protein product is CASSPSAPDRGYTF.

This clone was recorded a few times. The CDR3 region has the DNA TGTGCCTGGAGTGTCTCGGCGGGGTCGGCTGAAGCTTTCTTT. This translates into CAWSVSAGSAEAFF. This sequence joins TRBV30 and TRBJ1-1; D is unresolved. In germline, CDR1 is GTSNPN, CDR2 SVGIG (reference sequence). V lost 0 bases and J lost 6, with 14 bases in between. The CDR3 totals 14 residues.

This chain links TRBV30 with TRBJ1-2; D is unresolved. CDR3 size: 11 residues. Germline values: CDR1 GTSNPN, CDR2 SVGIG (reference sequence). Trimming left V 0 bases short and J 1 base short, with 0 bases between. The CDR3 spells CAWSVNYGYTF. The CDR3 region has the DNA TGTGCCTGGAGTGTTAACTATGGCTACACCTTC.

The chain employs TRBV9 and TRBJ2-2; 12 nucleotides agree with TRBD2. J was trimmed by 6 bases and V by 1 base; bases with no gene match: 1. The CDR3 is 15 amino acids. Germline CDR1 and CDR2: SGDLS and YYNGEE. CDR3 loop: CASSVRLAGAGELFF. The CDR3 bases are TGTGCCAGCAGCGTACGACTAGCGGGAGCCGGGGAGCTGTTTTTT.

This clone was seen only once. The genes are TRBV19 and TRBJ2-1; the match to TRBD2 covers 11 bases. J was trimmed by 4 bases and V by 5 bases; bases with no gene match: 10. Germline V gene data show CDR1 as LNHDA and CDR2 as SQIVND (reference sequence). The CDR3 runs 17 residues. The CDR3 DNA follows: TGTGCCAGTAGTCCCGCCACTAGCGGGAGATGGTACAATGAGCAGTTCTTC. It specifies CASSPATSGRWYNEQFF.

The chain joins TRBV6-1 to TRBJ2-2, with TRBD1 matching 8 bases. V dropped 4 bases and J dropped 4; count of bases not matched to a gene: 8. CDR3 size: 16 residues. Per germline, CDR1 MNHNS and CDR2 SASEGT. CDR3 sequence reads: CASSALRGRVTGELFF. In DNA, the CDR3 is TGTGCCAGCAGTGCACTCAGGGGGCGCGTCACCGGGGAGCTGTTTTTT.

The CDR3 DNA follows: TGCGCCAGCAGCTTGGGTCCGATAGCGGATAGCTACGAGCAGTACTTC. Translation: CASSLGPIADSYEQYF. The chain uses TRBV5-1 and TRBJ2-7; tentative D call: TRBD2 (6 bases). The CDR3 covers 16 residues. CDR1 and CDR2 (germline): SGHRS, YFSETQ. The V gene lost 0 bases and the J gene lost 3 bases, with 16 bases spanning the gap.